This TCR beta chain was identified during a study of T cells in Graves' hyperthyroidism and ophthalmopathy. The length of the CDR3 is 17 residues. The V gene lost 1 base and the J gene lost 0 bases, with 13 bases spanning the gap. This clonotype was seen once. RNA transcripts yielded amplified TCR beta CDR3 regions. HTBI primers were the set used in a first-round RT-PCR of the TCR CDR3. MiXCR, run by TCRdb on the multiplex PCR reads, gives a single entry per CDR3 protein. The sample has 340,000 or so distinct CDR3 sequences; roughly 18% are singletons. Clinical symptoms, serum thyroxine, TRAb, thyroid ultrasound and orbital computed tomography established diagnosis. PBMCs came from around 9.7 ml fresh peripheral blood.

The chain couples TRBV12-3 or TRBV12-4 to TRBJ1-3; unclear D gene. Sequencing input: blood. This TCR was recovered from a woman between 50 and 59 years old with Graves' hyperthyroidism. Here the CDR3 DNA reads TGTGCCAGCAGTTTAGGAGTACGCGGTCTCTCTGGAAACACCATATATTTT. This sequence encodes CASSLGVRGLSGNTIYF.